The 27 T cell receptor beta chains in this list originate from one sample, sequenced in a study of response to subunit inactivated influenza vaccine. TCRdb redid the calling of the RT-PCR reads with MiXCR, one entry per CDR3 protein. This table has approximately 250,000 distinct CDR3 sequences, 9% to 15% appearing once. The sample here was non-naive T cells sorted from PBMCs, taken 14 to 15 days before vaccination. Source of these receptors: a man aged 50-59 years who received an inactivated influenza vaccine.

This clonotype was detected only a few times. This chain links TRBV3-1 with TRBJ2-1, with 10 positions matching TRBD1. There are 14 residues in the CDR3. Germline CDR1 LGHDT, CDR2 YNNKEL (reference sequence). With V trimmed by 2 bases and J by 9 bases, 4 bases remained unmatched. CDR3 region: CASSQYGQGGEQFF. CDR3 nucleotide sequence: TGTGCCAGCAGCCAATACGGACAGGGGGGTGAGCAGTTCTTC.

The V call is TRBV18, the J call TRBJ1-1, with a tentative D call TRBD1 (5 bases). The CDR3 spans 15 residues. V was clipped by 2 bases and J by 3 bases, with 13 bases between them. Germline V gene sequence: CDR1 KGHSH, CDR2 LQKENI. CDR3 region: CASSPAPGSDTEAFF. DNA of the CDR3: TGTGCCAGCTCACCAGCACCAGGGTCGGACACTGAAGCTTTCTTT.

The chain has TRBV3-1 and TRBJ1-5; possibly TRBD1 for D (6 bases). V lost 1 base and J lost 7, with 11 bases in between. CDR1 and CDR2 from the germline V gene are LGHDT and YNNKEL (reference sequence). The CDR3 totals 14 residues. CDR3: CASSQARGGQPQHF. For the CDR3, the DNA is TGTGCCAGCAGCCAAGCACGTGGGGGCCAGCCCCAGCATTTT.

The chain recombines TRBV7-2 with TRBJ2-6; a possible D gene is TRBD2 (6 bases). CDR3 length: 15 amino acids. V was clipped by 8 bases and J by 0 bases, with 11 bases between them. Germline V gives CDR1 SGHTA, CDR2 FQGNSA. The CDR3 bases are TGTGCCAGCTACGGGGGAAGCTCTGGGGCCAACGTCCTGACTTTC. Residues: CASYGGSSGANVLTF.

This clonotype was seen more than once but under ten times. The genes are TRBV7-9 and TRBJ1-5; D unclear. Germline V gene data show CDR1 as SEHNR and CDR2 as FQNEAQ (reference sequence). The CDR3 covers 13 residues. V was cut by 5 bases and J by 1 base, with 6 bases left in between. The CDR3 DNA sequence: TGTGCCAGCAGCGGTCGGAGCAATCAGCCCCAGCATTTT. Translation gives CASSGRSNQPQHF. The full variable domain, completed using reference TRBV7-9 and TRBJ1-5, is DTGVSQNPRHKITKRGQNVTFRCDPISEHNRLYWYRQTLGQGPEFLTYFQNEAQLEKSRLLSDRFSAERPKGSFSTLEIQRTEQGDSAMYLCASSGRSNQPQHFGDGTRLSIL.

The chain recombines TRBV11-2 with TRBJ2-1; D is unclear. The CDR3 has 13 amino acids. CDR1 and CDR2 from the germline V gene are SGHAT and FQNNGV. With 4 bases removed from V and 8 bases from J, the gap between germline ends came to 12 bases. CDR3 nucleotides: TGTGCCAGCAGCTCCGGGCCTAAAGATGAGCAGTTCTTC. Translation gives CASSSGPKDEQFF.

The gene calls are TRBV11-2 and TRBJ2-6, with 9 positions matching TRBD1. There are 17 residues in the CDR3. The germline V gene has CDR1 SGHAT and CDR2 FQNNGV. V shed 5 bases, J shed 0 bases, and the junction held 5 bases outside the gene matches. The CDR3 DNA reads TGTGCCAGCAGCCAACAGGGGGCCCTCTCTGGGGCCAACGTCCTGACTTTC. It is translated as CASSQQGALSGANVLTF.

This clonotype occurred many times. V and J are TRBV12-3 or TRBV12-4 and TRBJ2-3; 11 bases match TRBD2. The CDR3 spans 16 residues. V shed 5 bases and J 2 bases; nucleotides not matched to a gene: 6. The CDR3 protein is CASSVYSGGATDTQYF. In DNA form, the CDR3 reads TGTGCCAGCAGTGTCTATAGCGGGGGGGCCACAGATACGCAGTATTTT.

This clonotype was observed at least ten times. The J gene is TRBJ1-6, the V gene TRBV5-6; D uncertain. The germline V gene encodes CDR1 SGHDT and CDR2 YYEEEE. This CDR3 region has 14 residues. V lost 2 bases and J lost 7, with 10 bases in between. CDR3 loop: CASSLPAWNSPLHF. The CDR3 DNA reads as TGTGCCAGCAGCTTACCGGCGTGGAATTCACCCCTCCACTTT. Supplemented by reference TRBV5-6 and TRBJ1-6, the full variable domain reads DAGVTQSPTHLIKTRGQQVTLRCSPKSGHDTVSWYQQALGQGPQFIFQYYEEEERQRGNFPDRFSGHQFPNYSSELNVNALLLGDSALYLCASSLPAWNSPLHFGNGTRLTVT.

This clonotype was observed a handful of times. The rearrangement links TRBV5-1 to TRBJ2-5, with TRBD2 identical over 7 bases. The germline V gene encodes CDR1 SGHRS and CDR2 YFSETQ. The junction had 5 bases not matched to a gene; V was cut back by 3 bases and J by 0 bases. The CDR3 totals 15 residues. CDR3 nucleotide sequence: TGCGCCAGCAGCTCCGGACTAGTTTACCAAGAGACCCAGTACTTC. Protein: CASSSGLVYQETQYF.

This clonotype was seen more than once but under ten times. The J gene is TRBJ2-7, the V gene TRBV15, with D perhaps TRBD2 (5 bases). From germline, CDR1 is LNHNV and CDR2 YYDKDF (reference sequence). The CDR3 runs 15 residues. V was trimmed by 5 bases and J by 2 bases, leaving 16 bases between them. In DNA form, the CDR3 reads TGTGCCACCAGCCAGCGGACCGACGGAGCCTACGAGCAGTACTTC. Its translation is CATSQRTDGAYEQYF.

V is TRBV2 and J is TRBJ2-5; D might be TRBD2 (6 bases). This CDR3 is built from 13 residues. V was trimmed by 6 bases and J by 4 bases, leaving 12 bases between them. Germline V gene sequence: CDR1 SNHLY, CDR2 FYNNEI. The CDR3 loop is CASRAQGGETQYF. CDR3 bases: TGTGCCAGCAGGGCGCAGGGAGGAGAGACCCAGTACTTC.

This clonotype was seen a few times. This chain uses TRBV20-1 with TRBJ1-2, with D perhaps TRBD1 (5 bases). The germline V gene encodes CDR1 DFQATT and CDR2 SNEGSKA (reference sequence). V was shortened by 0 bases and J by 7 bases, with 15 bases between the two germline ends. CDR3 length equals 14 residues. Here the CDR3 DNA reads TGCAGTGCTAGAGATGTTGTGGTTAGGGGTGGCTACACCTTC. Amino acids: CSARDVVVRGGYTF.

The gene calls are TRBV24-1 and TRBJ2-2, with a possible D match to TRBD2 (5 bases). The germline V gene has CDR1 KGHDR and CDR2 SFDVKD. V dropped 9 bases and J dropped 6 bases, with 13 bases sitting between them. This CDR3 is 13 amino acids long. CDR3 nucleotide sequence: TGTGCCACCGGGCAAATGAGGGCCGGGGAGCTGTTTTTT. It specifies CATGQMRAGELFF.

The chain employs TRBV3-1 and TRBJ2-7, with D hard to call. Trimming stripped 7 bases from V and 5 bases from J, with 12 bases between. This CDR3 has 12 residues. Germline CDR1 reads LGHDT; CDR2 reads YNNKEL (reference sequence). CDR3 region: CASTRRSNEQYF. The CDR3, as DNA: TGTGCCAGCACCCGCAGGTCAAACGAGCAGTACTTC.

This clonotype was observed a few times. This chain connects TRBV30 to TRBJ1-6; tentative D call: TRBD1 (6 bases). CDR3 size: 13 residues. CDR1 and CDR2 (germline): GTSNPN, SVGIG (reference sequence). The V gene lost 5 bases and the J gene lost 7 bases, with 12 bases spanning the gap. DNA for the CDR3: TGTGCCTGGCACAGGGTAGGAAATTCACCCCTCCACTTT. Amino acid sequence: CAWHRVGNSPLHF. Combining the CDR3 with reference TRBV30 and TRBJ1-6 gives the whole variable domain SQTIHQWPATLVQPVGSPLSLECTVEGTSNPNLYWYRQAAGRGLQLLFYSVGIGQISSEVPQNLSASRPQDRQFILSSKKLLLSDSGFYLCAWHRVGNSPLHFGNGTRLTVT.

The rearrangement joins TRBV6-2 or TRBV6-3 to TRBJ2-7, with 11 bases identical to TRBD1. The junction had 8 bases not matched to a gene; V was cut back by 4 bases and J by 3 bases. Germline V gives CDR1 MNHEY, CDR2 SVGEGT. The CDR3 contains 16 residues. This CDR3 reads CASSSPGQGAYYEQYF. DNA for the CDR3: TGTGCCAGCAGTTCCCCAGGACAGGGGGCCTACTACGAGCAGTACTTC.

There are many counts of this clonotype. The rearrangement links TRBV3-1 to TRBJ2-7, with 10 positions matching TRBD1. The CDR3 spans 16 residues. V lost 4 bases and J lost 7; bases outside the gene matches: 13. Germline CDR1 reads LGHDT; CDR2 reads YNNKEL (reference sequence). CDR3 sequence reads: CASSRKTGTGDWEQYF. The CDR3, as DNA: TGTGCCAGCAGCCGAAAAACCGGGACAGGGGATTGGGAGCAGTACTTC.

The table lists this clonotype with a few counts. This chain joins TRBV18 and TRBJ2-7; 10 nucleotides agree with TRBD2. The ends lost 6 bases at V and 4 bases at J; junction bases unmatched: 15. This CDR3 is built from 17 residues. From germline, CDR1 is KGHSH and CDR2 LQKENI. CDR3 in amino acids: CASSPVSSLAGVYEQYF. CDR3 nucleotide sequence: TGTGCCAGCTCTCCAGTCAGCTCCCTAGCGGGAGTGTACGAGCAGTACTTC.

The chain links TRBV7-2 to TRBJ2-5; possibly TRBD2 for D (6 bases). The CDR3 has 13 amino acids. With 3 bases removed from V and 3 bases from J, the gap between germline ends came to 8 bases. From germline, CDR1 is SGHTA and CDR2 FQGNSA. CDR3 sequence reads: CASSFGSEETQYF. The CDR3 nucleotides are TGTGCCAGCAGCTTCGGGAGTGAAGAGACCCAGTACTTC. The variable domain in full, with the rest retrieved from reference TRBV7-2 and TRBJ2-5, is GAGVSQSPSNKVTEKGKDVELRCDPISGHTALYWYRQSLGQGLEFLIYFQGNSAPDKSGLPSDRFSAERTGGSVSTLTIQRTQQEDSAVYLCASSFGSEETQYFGPGTRLLVL.

Many counts were recorded for this clonotype. This chain links TRBV5-5 with TRBJ2-3, with no clear D. In germline, CDR1 is SGHKS, CDR2 YYEKEE (reference sequence). V lost 0 bases and J lost 5, with 7 bases in between. The CDR3 sequence is 13 residues long. CDR3 region: CASSLDLVDTQYF. Written as DNA, the CDR3 is TGTGCCAGCAGCTTGGATCTCGTAGATACGCAGTATTTT. The complete variable domain, with remaining parts taken from reference TRBV5-5 and TRBJ2-3, reads DAGVTQSPTHLIKTRGQQVTLRCSPISGHKSVSWYQQVLGQGPQFIFQYYEKEERGRGNFPDRFSARQFPNYSSELNVNALLLGDSALYLCASSLDLVDTQYFGPGTRLTVL.

The chain recombines TRBV28 with TRBJ2-1, with 9 bases lining up with TRBD1. The CDR3 extends over 15 amino acids. CDR1 is MDHEN and CDR2 is SYDVKM in the germline V gene. The V gene end was trimmed by 7 bases and the J gene end by 3 bases; junction bases not matched to a gene: 7. CDR3 residues: CASKAGTGNYNEQFF. The CDR3 region has the DNA TGTGCCAGCAAAGCCGGGACAGGGAACTACAATGAGCAGTTCTTC. The whole variable domain, filled in from reference TRBV28 and TRBJ2-1, reads DVKVTQSSRYLVKRTGEKVFLECVQDMDHENMFWYRQDPGLGLRLIYFSYDVKMKEKGDIPEGYSVSREKKERFSLILESASTNQTSMYLCASKAGTGNYNEQFFGPGTRLTVL.

Only a few counts were recorded for this clonotype. J is TRBJ2-5 and V is TRBV6-5; 7 nucleotides match TRBD2. This CDR3 is built from 16 residues. Losses at the gene ends were 3 bases for V and 1 base for J; bases not matched to a gene: 8. Germline-derived CDR1 and CDR2 are MNHEY and SVGAGI. The DNA of the CDR3 is TGTGCCAGCAGTTATTCCGTTACGGGGGGCCAAGAGACCCAGTACTTC. Encoded protein: CASSYSVTGGQETQYF.

This sequence joins TRBV5-5 and TRBJ2-3, with D perhaps matching TRBD1 or TRBD2 (5 bases each). This CDR3 is 15 amino acids long. Trimming took off 0 bases at V and 2 bases at J, with 10 bases between the two ends. Germline lookup yields CDR1 SGHKS and CDR2 YYEKEE (reference sequence). CDR3 nucleotide sequence: TGTGCCAGCAGCTTGGCACGAGGGGTCACAGATACGCAGTATTTT. Encoded protein: CASSLARGVTDTQYF.

This clonotype has a handful of counts. The V call is TRBV11-3, the J call TRBJ2-2; tentative D call: TRBD2 (5 bases). The CDR3 is 14 amino acids. The V end lost 1 base, the J end lost 4 bases, and 7 bases lay between the germline ends. From germline, CDR1 is SGHNT and CDR2 YENEEA. The CDR3 protein is CASSLGTFTGELFF. The CDR3 DNA sequence: TGTGCCAGCAGCTTAGGGACTTTCACCGGGGAGCTGTTTTTT.

In DNA, the CDR3 is TGTGCCAGCAGCGTAGTAGGGACTAGCAGGGACAATGAGCAGTTCTTC. Residues: CASSVVGTSRDNEQFF. This chain links TRBV9 with TRBJ2-1; TRBD2 matches at 9 bases. This CDR3 has 16 residues. Germline V CDR1 and CDR2: SGDLS, YYNGEE. The ends lost 0 bases at V and 5 bases at J; junction bases unmatched: 6.

This clonotype occurred a few times. This chain links TRBV12-3 or TRBV12-4 with TRBJ1-2; D is undetermined. CDR3 length: 12 residues. Trimming pared 4 bases from V and 2 bases from J, leaving 5 bases between. The CDR3 DNA reads as TGTGCCAGCAGTTACATGAACTATGGCTACACCTTC. Translating gives CASSYMNYGYTF.